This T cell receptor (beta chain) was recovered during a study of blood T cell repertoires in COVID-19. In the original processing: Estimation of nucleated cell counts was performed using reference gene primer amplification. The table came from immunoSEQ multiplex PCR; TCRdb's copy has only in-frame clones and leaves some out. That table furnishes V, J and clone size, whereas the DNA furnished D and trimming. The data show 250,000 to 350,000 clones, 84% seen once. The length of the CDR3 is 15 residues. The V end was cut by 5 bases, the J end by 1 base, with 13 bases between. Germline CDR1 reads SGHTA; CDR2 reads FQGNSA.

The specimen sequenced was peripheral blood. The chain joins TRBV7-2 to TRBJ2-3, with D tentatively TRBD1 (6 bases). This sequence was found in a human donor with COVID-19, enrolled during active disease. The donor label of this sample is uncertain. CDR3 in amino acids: CASSETGTRTDTQYF. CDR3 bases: TGTGCCAGCAGCGAAACAGGGACCCGCACAGATACGCAGTATTTT.